This TCR beta chain emerged from a study of a mutant IDH1 vaccine in newly diagnosed glioma. Study summary: Vaccinations were initiated 4-6 weeks following radiotherapy alone, or were given together with temozolomide cycles. The sex distribution of treated patients was 62.5% male and about 38% female, with a mean age of around 40 years.

Libraries were prepared by immunoSEQ multiplex PCR; TCRdb keeps only in-frame clonotypes and omits some of them. The sample has tens of thousands of clones, over 70% seen once; the top ten hold about 8.1%. Time point in this sample: week 47, end of study. In the vaccine, a single dose held 300 ug of the mutant IDH1 20-mer peptide, along with topical imiquimod. This CDR3 spans 15 amino acids. V was pared by 2 bases and J by 3 bases, with 4 bases of the junction left unmatched. The germline V gene encodes CDR1 SQVTM and CDR2 ANQGSEA. A remark on this clone: The antigen remains undetermined.

This chain links TRBV29-1 with TRBJ2-1; 10 nucleotides match TRBD2. The starting material was PBMCs, obtained from a glioma patient whose treatment included an IDH1 peptide vaccine. This receptor was obtained from a man aged 40-49 years with glioma. CDR3 residues: CSVERLAGVYNEQFF. The CDR3 nucleotides are TGCAGCGTTGAACGGCTAGCGGGGGTCTACAATGAGCAGTTCTTC.